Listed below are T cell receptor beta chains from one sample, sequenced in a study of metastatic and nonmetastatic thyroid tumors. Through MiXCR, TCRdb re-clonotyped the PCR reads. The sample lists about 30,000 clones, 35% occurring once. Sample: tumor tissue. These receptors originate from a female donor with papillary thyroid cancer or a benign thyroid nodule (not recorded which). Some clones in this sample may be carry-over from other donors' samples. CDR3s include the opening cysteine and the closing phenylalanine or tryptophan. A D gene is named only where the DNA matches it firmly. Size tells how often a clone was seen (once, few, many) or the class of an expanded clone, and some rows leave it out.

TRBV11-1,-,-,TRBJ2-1,CASSSPQEDTRNEQFF,TGTGCCAGCAGCTCCCCCCAGGAGGACACGCGGAATGAGCAGTTCTTC
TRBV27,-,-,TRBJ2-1,CASSVDYHNEQFF,TGTGCCAGCAGTGTCGACTACCACAATGAGCAGTTCTTC
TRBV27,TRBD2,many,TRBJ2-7,CASRGGSYEQYF,TGTGCATCACGGGGGGGATCCTACGAGCAGTACTTC
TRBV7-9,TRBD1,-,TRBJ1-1,CAGRTGANTEAFF,TGTGCCGGTAGGACAGGGGCGAACACTGAAGCTTTCTTT
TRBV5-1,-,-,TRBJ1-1,CASSLERFGAEAFF,TGCGCCAGCAGCTTGGAGAGGTTCGGGGCTGAAGCTTTCTTT
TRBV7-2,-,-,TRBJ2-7,CASSLRRRVSYEQYF,TGTGCCAGCAGCTTACGTCGTAGGGTCTCCTACGAGCAGTACTTC
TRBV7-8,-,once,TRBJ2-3,CASSPRRAADTQYF,TGTGCCAGCAGCCCCAGGAGGGCGGCGGATACGCAGTATTTT
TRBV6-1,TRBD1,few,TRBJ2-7,CASSRGTGRYEQYF,TGTGCCAGCAGTAGGGGGACAGGGCGCTACGAGCAGTACTTC
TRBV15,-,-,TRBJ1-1,CATSWEKTEAFF,TGTGCCACCAGTTGGGAGAAGACTGAAGCTTTCTTT
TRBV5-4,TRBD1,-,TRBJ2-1,CAARPGTDYNEQFF,TGTGCCGCCAGGCCCGGGACAGACTACAATGAGCAGTTCTTC
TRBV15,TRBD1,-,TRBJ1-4,CATSSGTGGNEKLFF,TGTGCCACCAGCTCCGGGACAGGGGGCAATGAAAAACTGTTTTTT
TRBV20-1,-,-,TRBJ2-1,CSALGALRSNEQFF,TGCAGTGCTCTCGGGGCGCTTAGGTCCAATGAGCAGTTCTTC
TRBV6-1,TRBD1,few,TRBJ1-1,CASSTGTGGTEAFF,TGTGCCAGCAGTACCGGGACAGGGGGGACTGAAGCTTTCTTT
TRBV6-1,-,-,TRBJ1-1,CASSSRDVLTEAFF,TGTGCCAGCAGTTCCCGGGACGTACTCACTGAAGCTTTCTTT
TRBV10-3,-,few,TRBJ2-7,CAISGDRSSYEQYF,TGTGCCATCAGTGGAGACAGGAGCTCCTACGAGCAGTACTTC
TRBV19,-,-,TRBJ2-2,CASTATQADTGELFF,TGTGCCAGTACCGCCACCCAGGCAGACACCGGTGAGCTGTTTTTT
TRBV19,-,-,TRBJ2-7,CASSKVYLSSYEQYF,TGTGCCAGTAGTAAAGTCTACCTCAGCTCCTACGAGCAGTACTTC
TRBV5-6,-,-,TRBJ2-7,CASSLVGQDEQYF,TGTGCCAGCAGCTTGGTAGGACAAGACGAGCAGTACTTC
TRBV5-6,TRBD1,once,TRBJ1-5,CASSAGGQPQHF,TGTGCCAGCAGCGCAGGGGGACAGCCCCAGCATTTT
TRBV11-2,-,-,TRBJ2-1,CASSPPGLRYNEQFF,TGTGCCAGCAGCCCACCGGGACTCCGATACAATGAGCAGTTCTTC
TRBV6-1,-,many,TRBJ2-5,CASNGKETQYF,TGTGCCAGCAATGGGAAAGAGACCCAGTACTTC
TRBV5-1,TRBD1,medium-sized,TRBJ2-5,CASFDRGPWETQYF,TGCGCCAGCTTTGACAGGGGACCTTGGGAGACCCAGTACTTC
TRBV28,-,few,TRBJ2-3,CASSFEGGTDTQYF,TGTGCCAGCAGTTTCGAGGGGGGCACAGATACGCAGTATTTT
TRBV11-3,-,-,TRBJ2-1,CASSWNRASSEQFF,TGTGCCAGCAGCTGGAACAGGGCCTCAAGCGAGCAGTTCTTC
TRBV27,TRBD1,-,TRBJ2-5,CASSLRPGQGKETQYF,TGTGCCAGCAGTTTACGACCAGGACAGGGGAAAGAAACCCAGTACTTC
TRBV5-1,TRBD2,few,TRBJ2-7,CASSWLGSGGPYEQYF,TGCGCCAGCAGCTGGTTGGGGAGCGGGGGACCCTACGAGCAGTACTTC
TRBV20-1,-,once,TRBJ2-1,CSARSQPVSRVRNEQFF,TGCAGTGCTAGAAGCCAGCCGGTCTCAAGGGTACGCAATGAGCAGTTCTTC
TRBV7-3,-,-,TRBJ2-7,CASSLTSGHIHEQYF,TGTGCCAGCAGCTTAACTTCGGGGCATATCCACGAGCAGTACTTC
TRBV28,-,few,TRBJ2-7,CASSSPSSTYEQYF,TGTGCCAGCAGTTCCCCGTCTAGTACGTACGAGCAGTACTTC
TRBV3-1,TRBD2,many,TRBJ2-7,CASSQGLAGYEQYF,TGTGCCAGCAGCCAGGGGCTAGCGGGCTACGAGCAGTACTTC
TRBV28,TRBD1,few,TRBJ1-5,CASSPTTGGVQPQHF,TGTGCCAGCAGTCCGACGACAGGGGGCGTCCAGCCCCAGCATTTT
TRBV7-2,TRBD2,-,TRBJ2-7,CASRGGSEQYF,TGTGCCAGCAGGGGCGGGAGTGAGCAGTACTTC
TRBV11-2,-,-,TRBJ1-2,CASSWDMEYGYTF,TGTGCCAGCAGCTGGGACATGGAGTATGGCTACACCTTC
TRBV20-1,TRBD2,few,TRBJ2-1,CSARERLAGYNEQFF,TGCAGTGCTAGAGAAAGACTAGCGGGCTACAATGAGCAGTTCTTC
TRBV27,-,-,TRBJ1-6,CASSFILSADSPLHF,TGTGCCAGCAGTTTTATTCTCTCCGCGGATTCACCCCTCCACTTT
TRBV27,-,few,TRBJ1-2,CASSLRAGAFWNGYTF,TGTGCCAGCAGTTTACGAGCAGGGGCTTTCTGGAACGGCTACACCTTC
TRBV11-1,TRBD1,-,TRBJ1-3,CASSDRTDRGNTIYF,TGTGCCAGCAGCGATCGAACGGACAGGGGAAACACCATATATTTT
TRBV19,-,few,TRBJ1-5,CASSIAGGINQPQHF,TGTGCCAGTAGTATAGCCGGGGGCATCAATCAGCCCCAGCATTTT
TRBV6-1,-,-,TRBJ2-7,CASSEPGTGDEQYF,TGTGCCAGCAGTGAACCAGGGACGGGCGACGAGCAGTACTTC
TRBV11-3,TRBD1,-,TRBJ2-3,CASSRMTGNTDTQYF,TGTGCCAGCAGCCGAATGACAGGGAACACAGATACGCAGTATTTT
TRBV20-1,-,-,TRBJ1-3,CSARSGSGNTIYF,TGCAGTGCTAGATCGGGGTCAGGAAACACCATATATTTT
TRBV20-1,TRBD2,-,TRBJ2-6,CSASSGSSGANVLTF,TGCAGTGCTAGTAGCGGGAGCTCTGGGGCCAACGTCCTGACTTTC
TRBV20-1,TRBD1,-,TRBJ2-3,CSVLVPGGDTQYF,TGCAGTGTCCTAGTCCCAGGGGGAGATACGCAGTATTTT
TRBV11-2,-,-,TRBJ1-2,CASSPGAGDYGYTF,TGTGCCAGCAGCCCCGGAGCAGGGGACTATGGCTACACCTTC
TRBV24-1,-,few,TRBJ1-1,CATKGSQRTEAFF,TGTGCCACCAAGGGGAGCCAAAGGACTGAAGCTTTCTTT
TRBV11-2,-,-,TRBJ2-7,CASSLGGLGPWTYEQYF,TGTGCCAGCAGCTTAGGGGGGCTGGGCCCATGGACCTACGAGCAGTACTTC
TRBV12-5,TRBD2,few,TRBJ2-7,CASGLAGSYEQYF,TGTGCTAGCGGACTAGCGGGGTCCTACGAGCAGTACTTC
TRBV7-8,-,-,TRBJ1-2,CASSLEGIGKYGYTF,TGTGCCAGCAGCTTAGAAGGCATCGGGAAGTATGGCTACACCTTC
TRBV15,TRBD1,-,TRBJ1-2,CATSRDRGGGVDGYTF,TGTGCCACCAGCAGAGATAGAGGAGGGGGCGTGGATGGCTACACCTTC
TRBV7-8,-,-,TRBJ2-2,CASSDIQGNTGELFF,TGTGCCAGCAGCGATATACAGGGGAACACCGGGGAGCTGTTTTTT
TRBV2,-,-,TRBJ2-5,CASSEESQGTQYF,TGTGCCAGCAGTGAGGAGTCCCAAGGGACCCAGTACTTC
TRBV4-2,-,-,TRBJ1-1,CASSPEGSVGNVLNTEAFF,TGTGCCAGCAGCCCAGAGGGCTCGGTTGGGAACGTCTTGAACACTGAAGCTTTCTTT
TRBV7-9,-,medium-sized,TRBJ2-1,CASIHGGYYNEQFF,TGTGCCAGCATTCATGGGGGCTACTACAATGAGCAGTTCTTC
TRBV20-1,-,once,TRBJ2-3,CSAPQDLTDTQYF,TGCAGTGCTCCTCAGGACCTCACAGATACGCAGTATTTT
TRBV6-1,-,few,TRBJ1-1,CASSTGTRNTEAFF,TGTGCCAGCAGCACCGGGACACGAAACACTGAAGCTTTCTTT
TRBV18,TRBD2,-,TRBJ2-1,CASSPGVSSGINEQFF,TGTGCCAGCTCACCGGGGGTTAGTAGCGGGATTAATGAGCAGTTCTTC
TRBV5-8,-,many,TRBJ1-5,CASSPLRESYQPQHF,TGTGCCAGCAGCCCCTTGAGGGAAAGTTATCAGCCCCAGCATTTT
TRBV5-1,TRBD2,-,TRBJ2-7,CASSLDVGGYEQYF,TGCGCCAGCAGCTTGGATGTGGGAGGGTACGAGCAGTACTTC